This T cell receptor beta chain emerged from a study of response to subunit inactivated influenza vaccine. The germline V gene has CDR1 SQVTM and CDR2 ANQGSEA. V was shortened by 4 bases and J by 3 bases, with 12 bases between the two germline ends. The CDR3 sequence is 13 residues long. This clonotype has only a few counts. Via MiXCR, TCRdb re-called the RT-PCR reads, giving one row per CDR3 protein. The repertoire holds about 540,000 distinct CDR3 sequences, with roughly a quarter as singletons. These data were likewise used in another study, on T cells expressing NK-cell markers. In that study: UMIs were included in TCR beta cDNA generated by 5'RACE template switching. Sorted T-cell subsets CD3+CD56+NKG2C+, CD3+CD56+NKG2C- and CD3+CD56-NKG2C+ were TCR beta-sequenced. Among a handful of donors, these clonotypes also ranked first in the CD3+CD56-NKG2C+ fraction. Whether expanded NKG2C+ T cell clones were HCMV-specific remained unclear.

The origin of this receptor is a man aged 45-60 years who received an inactivated influenza vaccine. This specimen consisted of CD4+ T cells sorted from PBMCs, obtained approximately 12 days after vaccination. The chain has TRBV29-1 and TRBJ1-2; no definite D call. CDR3 residues: CSVGRRLDYGYTF. CDR3 DNA sequence: TGCAGCGTTGGTAGACGGCTTGACTATGGCTACACCTTC.